This is a list of T cell receptor beta chains from one sample in a study of CD8 T cells in ankylosing spondylitis. A single record per CDR3 protein comes from TCRdb applying MiXCR to the 5' RACE reads. The sample shows 150,000 to 200,000 distinct CDR3 sequences, 15% to 20% of them seen only once. Sequencing input: blood, either unsorted or a sorted T cell fraction (not recorded which). The source is a male donor aged 5 to 30 with ankylosing spondylitis or in good health (not recorded which). CDR3s include the opening cysteine and the closing phenylalanine or tryptophan. Fields, in order: J gene, V gene, D gene, CDR3 protein. A D gene is named only where the DNA matches it firmly.

TRBJ2-3,TRBV5-1,NA,CASSLGQSKDTQYF
TRBJ2-4,TRBV7-9,TRBD2,CASSLALGGSKNIQYF
TRBJ1-1,TRBV11-3,NA,CASSAWTENTEAFF
TRBJ1-6,TRBV9,TRBD1,CASSQGANNSPLHF
TRBJ2-3,TRBV20-1,TRBD2,CSVERQRGGTDTQYF
TRBJ2-1,TRBV7-3,NA,CASSLTPSAEQFF
TRBJ2-1,TRBV6-2/TRBV6-3,TRBD2,CASSYSGLAGLRYNEQFF
TRBJ1-5,TRBV10-3,NA,CAIRGPNQPQHF
TRBJ1-2,TRBV5-1,NA,CASSLVPGPDYGYTF
TRBJ2-2,TRBV6-1,TRBD2,CASVLAGAVRELFF
TRBJ2-1,TRBV25-1,TRBD1,CASSAGTGEFF
TRBJ2-2,TRBV20-1,TRBD2,CSAGTSVIGELFF
TRBJ2-1,TRBV9,TRBD2,CASSVGLASYNEQFF
TRBJ2-1,TRBV4-2,NA,CASSQVAARSYNEQFF
TRBJ1-1,TRBV5-1,NA,CASSLELNTEAFF
TRBJ2-5,TRBV18,NA,CASSSMTGLETQYF
TRBJ2-7,TRBV4-3,NA,CASSQGTYWDYEQYF
TRBJ2-1,TRBV11-2,TRBD1,CASRNRGSLSYNEQFF
TRBJ2-2,TRBV5-1,NA,CASSLDPGPTGELFF
TRBJ2-2,TRBV29-1,NA,CSMTDAGELFF
TRBJ2-1,TRBV6-2/TRBV6-3,TRBD2,CASRPASGSLSEQFF
TRBJ1-2,TRBV12-3/TRBV12-4,NA,CASSFSFRVRGYTF
TRBJ2-3,TRBV7-6,TRBD1,CASSLEPGQGTTDTQYF
TRBJ2-7,TRBV29-1,NA,CSVRDSVYYEQYF
TRBJ1-1,TRBV27,TRBD1,CASNPGTGSNTEAFF
TRBJ2-7,TRBV7-8,NA,CASSLALGKRQYF
TRBJ2-3,TRBV2,NA,CASRSATQYF
TRBJ2-3,TRBV15,NA,CATSRGGRERDTQYF
TRBJ2-1,TRBV20-1,NA,CSAGALASHNEQFF
TRBJ2-3,TRBV15,TRBD1,CATSKRQGAGDTQYF
TRBJ2-3,TRBV20-1,NA,CSALGQADTQYF
TRBJ2-1,TRBV3-1,NA,CASSQGLDLYNEQFF
TRBJ1-1,TRBV10-3,NA,CAISELSLNTEAFF
TRBJ2-2,TRBV4-3,TRBD2,CASSQDFGGSGELFF
TRBJ2-1,TRBV6-5,NA,CASSYFGHDDTPSRNEQFF